The entry below gives a single T cell receptor (beta chain) sequence along with its context. This clonotype showed up many times. Its target antigen remains unknown. No clone much larger than this one lies a single base away; base qualities are absent. The sample's time point label is to be understood as: newly diagnosed GD, antithyroid drugs for less than 3 months. For both TCR sequencing and RNA sequencing, RNA was extracted from PBMCs using TRIzol. The diagnosis of Graves' disease was made according to American Thyroid Association guidelines. Patients for the study were recruited at an endocrinology department in Xi'an, China. Each patient gave approximately 8.8 milliliters of peripheral blood, collected in an EDTA anticoagulant tube. PBMCs were isolated by Ficoll Paque Plus density gradient separation without further T cell sorting. RNA quality was checked with an Agilent 2100 Bioanalyzer and agarose gel, and concentration with a NanoDrop 2000.

This entry is derived from a study of regulatory T cells in long-lasting Graves disease (dated by TCRdb to about 2021). Looking at the study overall: In the newly diagnosed Graves' disease group, patients had been taking antithyroid drugs for less than 3 months. Persistent Graves' disease patients were compared with newly diagnosed Graves' disease patients by peripheral blood TCR sequencing and RNA sequencing. The study was conducted in China and was registered as a clinical trial. A total of around 35 samples underwent TCR sequencing, from roughly 13 patients with persistent Graves' disease and some 20 patients with newly diagnosed Graves' disease. The study at large found these results: Persistent Graves' disease patients showed lower TCR Shannon entropy and fewer highly expanded clones than newly diagnosed patients, suggesting clonal expansion. The authors acknowledged the small sample size as a limitation that may reduce accuracy. Because the primary lesion, thyroid tissue, could not be accessed, the study looked at peripheral blood alone. Sequencing and analysis were restricted to the TCR beta chain. Preferential use of TRBV28, TRBJ1-2 and TRBJ2-5 was observed in persistent disease, whereas TRBV20-1 and TRBJ2-1 were favored in newly diagnosed disease. Persistent patients shared more public clonotypes among themselves (around 3,000) than newly diagnosed patients did (about 970).

The library was made by multiplex PCR. Instrument used: Illumina HiSeq 4000. iRepertoire HTBI primers and Arm-PCR amplification of CDR3 regions were used to construct TCR beta libraries. PCR products were gel purified before sequencing. Concerning the study's data processing: Across samples, 55 to 80 TRBV and around 15 TRBJ segments were identified and used for gene usage analysis of CDR3 amino acid clonotypes. Filtered high-quality paired reads were merged into contigs using COPE and FqMerger. BLAST was used to align contigs to the IMGT TRBV, TRBD and TRBJ reference genes, and CDR3 was defined following IMGT. Any clonotype with a frequency above 0.1% was classified as a highly expanded clone. Shannon entropy served as the measure of repertoire diversity, while the Gini coefficient captured V-J evenness. A clonotype was considered public if more than one individual shared it. TCRdb reprocessing: public reads trimmed at Q25 with fastp, clones called with MiXCR, in-frame beta chains kept. CDR3 protein sequences are deduplicated, and each keeps its most common genes and DNA. It is TCRdb's table, rather than the study itself, that gives the V and J calls and clone size. A total of hundreds of thousands of distinct CDR3 sequences appear in this sample, about 15% of them only once. The top ten hold under 20% of the sample.

The CDR3 covers 13 residues, taking in both the cysteine and the phenylalanine. The sequence is cut down to CDR3 DNA, 39 bases in frame from base 1. The germline V gene encodes CDR1 KGHDR and CDR2 SFDVKD. V drops 5 bases and J drops 8 bases, leaving 12 bases in between. The same data also contributed to another study, on T cells in Graves' hyperthyroidism and ophthalmopathy. As that second paper reports: A patient counted as having stable Graves' hyperthyroidism if no progression to ophthalmopathy occurred over 18 months of follow-up. The hyperthyroidism patients were between 18 and 65 years old and newly diagnosed, with a disease duration of less than 2 months. The study excluded patients with uncontrolled infections, other autoimmune diseases, pregnancy or lactation. Clinical symptoms, serum thyroxine and TRAb, thyroid ultrasound, and orbital computed tomography formed the basis for the diagnoses. A first-round RT-PCR of the TCR CDR3 used the HTBI primer set with the Qiagen OneStep RT-PCR kit. Most expanded thyroid clonotypes (frequency above 0.001) were also detected in blood, a finding suggesting that blood repertoires may reflect thyroid immune responses. Ophthalmopathy was separated from stable hyperthyroidism by a 13 V-J signature model, with about 86% sensitivity and approximately 81% specificity obtained in cross-validation and 80%/75% obtained in testing. In validation, progression to ophthalmopathy was predicted by the model with about 70% sensitivity and roughly 72% specificity, a median of about 6 months before onset. To identify TCR V-J signatures that set the groups apart, the researchers used a discovery cohort of 90 to 100 patients, made up of around 42 with Graves' ophthalmopathy and some 58 with stable Graves' hyperthyroidism. An independent validation cohort of under 20 hyperthyroidism patients and approximately 15 patients who later progressed to ophthalmopathy tested prospective prediction of ophthalmopathy. The roughly 100 discovery patients were randomly divided into training and test sets at a 7:3 ratio. In addition, the study compared T-cell repertoires in thyroid tissue and in blood from over 5 Graves' hyperthyroidism patients. Following sampling, methimazole starting at 30 mg daily was given to hyperthyroidism patients, and high-dose intravenous methylprednisolone was given to ophthalmopathy patients. Libraries were constructed in a second round of multiplex PCR, after which size selection and purification were performed. Sequencing of the libraries was done on an Illumina HiSeq2000 using paired-end 100 bp reads. SOAPnuke was used to process the raw data, throwing out any read that contained adapters or uncalled bases, had a mean Phred below 15, or lacked an exact constant-primer or identifier match. High-quality paired reads were merged using COPE v1.2.5, and each unique nucleotide sequence was defined as a clonotype. MiTCR v1.1 was used to align clonotypes to the IMGT TRBV, TRBD and TRBJ reference segments. The analysis was restricted to V-J combinations with a frequency above 0.0001, which together covered about 99% of the repertoires. The TCS score was defined as F50 (clonal expansion) divided by E x V (chaos), with BLOSUM62-based TCRdist calculated between CDR3 peptides within each V-J. Welch's t-statistics and random forest reduced 500 to 650 V-J features to roughly 13, which were used in a naive Bayes classifier (R e1071). Sample size was not statistically predetermined, and investigators were not blinded to group allocation. TCR Vbeta CDR3 sequencing of 135 peripheral blood samples (43 ophthalmopathy, around 80 hyperthyroidism and roughly 17 progressor patients) is reported in the paper.

The starting material was peripheral blood mononuclear cells (PBMCs), obtained at new diagnosis, from a patient treated with antithyroid drugs. This TCR came from a woman aged 25 to 39 with Graves disease. Donor details come from another sample of the same person, matched by shared clones. The chain links TRBV24-1 with TRBJ2-1, with no reliable assignment of the D segment. The CDR3 sequence is CATSVTALDEQFF. The nucleotide sequence is given as TGTGCCACCAGTGTAACAGCCTTGGATGAGCAGTTCTTC.